This T cell receptor (beta chain) emerged from a study of blood T cell repertoires in COVID-19. Germline loops: CDR1 MNHEY, CDR2 SVGEGT. The ends were cut back, 5 bases at V and 1 base at J, with 2 bases in the middle. The CDR3 sequence is 12 residues long. Sequenced by immunoSEQ multiplex PCR; TCRdb stores in-frame clones only, minus some. Among roughly 130,000 clones listed, about 80% were seen once. This clonotype was obtained from a woman aged 45 to 65 with acute or convalescent COVID-19. The V gene is TRBV6-2 or TRBV6-3, the J gene TRBJ2-2; no clear D gene. The sequenced material came from peripheral blood. Written as DNA, the CDR3 is TGTGCCAGCAGTCTGAACACCGGGGAGCTGTTTTTT. This codes for CASSLNTGELFF.